These 26 T cell receptor beta chains originate from one sample sequenced in a study of CD8+ T cells in alopecia areata. Sequencing used cDNA as its template, made by extracting RNA and reverse transcribing it. This table comes from immunoSEQ multiplex PCR, and its TCRdb copy is limited to in-frame clones, with some not included. The sample has about 110,000 clones, 65% to 85% seen once. Documented treatment: oral pan-JAK inhibitor, 5-10 mg twice daily. The specimen was CD8+ T cells sorted from blood, collected at week 24, from a patient treated with tofacitinib. The receptors originated from a human donor with alopecia areata.

The chain combines TRBV30 with TRBJ2-1; the D gene could be TRBD1 or TRBD2 (5 bases each). The CDR3 sequence is 15 residues long. Per the germline V gene, CDR1 is GTSNPN and CDR2 is SVGIG (reference sequence). V was cut by 8 bases and J by 6 bases, with 23 bases left in between. In DNA form, the CDR3 reads TGTGCCGGTTGGGGGAATCTGATATCTGGCAATGAGCAGTTCTTC. Translated, it gives CAGWGNLISGNEQFF.

This clone was counted between two and nine times. The chain combines TRBV2 with TRBJ2-2; D is uncertain. CDR3 length: 17 amino acids. V shed 3 bases and J shed 0 bases, with 14 bases lying between them. The V gene's germline CDR1 is SNHLY and CDR2 FYNNEI. CDR3 amino acids: CASSDGHRTSNTGELFF. In nucleotides, the CDR3 is TGTGCCAGCAGTGACGGTCACCGAACCTCGAACACCGGGGAGCTGTTTTTT.

This chain joins TRBV23-1 and TRBJ2-3, with D perhaps TRBD1 (5 bases). TRBV23-1 is an ORF, with its function uncertain. The CDR3 covers 18 residues. The V end lost 11 bases, the J end lost 0 bases, and 27 bases lay between the germline ends. The CDR3 DNA reads as TGCGCCGCCCAAGGACGCAGGGTCAGACGAGCAAGCACAGATACGCAGTATTTT. Translating gives CAAQGRRVRRASTDTQYF.

This sequence joins TRBV29-1 and TRBJ2-5, with 10 positions matching TRBD1. The germline gives CDR1 SQVTM, CDR2 ANQGSEA. CDR3 length equals 18 residues. V was clipped by 2 bases and J by 2 bases; unmatched bases: 14. CDR3 sequence reads: CSVEIAAWTGGSQETQYF. In DNA, the CDR3 is TGCAGCGTTGAAATAGCCGCCTGGACAGGGGGTAGTCAAGAGACCCAGTACTTC.

This sequence joins TRBV4-2 and TRBJ2-3; D is unclear. V was trimmed by 4 bases and J by 0 bases, leaving 2 bases between them. Looked up from germline, CDR1 is LGHNA and CDR2 is YNFKEQ. The CDR3 loop spans 12 amino acids. The chain's CDR3 is CASSLSTDTQYF. CDR3 coding DNA: TGTGCCAGCAGCCTAAGCACAGATACGCAGTATTTT.

The rearrangement uses TRBV7-9 and TRBJ1-1, with 8 bases aligning to TRBD1. Per germline, CDR1 SEHNR and CDR2 FQNEAQ (reference sequence). The CDR3 has 15 residues. V lost 3 bases, J lost 1 base, and 4 bases stayed unmatched. The DNA of the CDR3 is TGTGCCAGCAGCTTTGCTCAGGGGGCGAACACTGAAGCTTTCTTT. Protein sequence: CASSFAQGANTEAFF.

The V and J genes are TRBV27 and TRBJ1-2, with 8 nucleotides matching TRBD1. Germline lookup yields CDR1 MNHEY and CDR2 SMNVEV (reference sequence). The CDR3 has 15 amino acids. The J segment lost 7 bases and the V segment lost 2 bases, leaving 9 bases of the junction unmatched. CDR3 sequence: CASSLLSGGRFGYTF. The CDR3 coding sequence is TGTGCCAGCAGTTTACTTTCAGGGGGCAGGTTTGGCTACACCTTC.

V is TRBV30 and J is TRBJ2-5; 10 bases map to TRBD1. Judging by the DNA end, TRBJ2-7 fits better; the J call may be wrong. CDR1 GTSNPN and CDR2 SVGIG come from the germline V gene (reference sequence). CDR3 length: 13 residues. This CDR3 is CAWTQDRGNEQYF. CDR3 sequence (DNA): TGTGCCTGGACTCAGGACAGGGGGAACGAGCAGTACTTC.

This clone was seen a handful of times. The chain combines TRBV27 with TRBJ2-2, with TRBD2 as a possible D gene (5 bases). Germline V gene lookup returns CDR1 MNHEY and CDR2 SMNVEV (reference sequence). V was trimmed by 4 bases and J by 6 bases, leaving 12 bases between them. CDR3 length: 14 residues. CDR3 DNA sequence: TGTGCCAGCAGTTCCGGACTCTACTCCGGGGAGCTGTTTTTT. The encoded protein is CASSSGLYSGELFF.

The gene calls are TRBV27 and TRBJ2-1; tentatively, D is TRBD1 or TRBD2 (5 bases each). Trimming removed 4 bases at V and 9 bases at J, with 16 bases between. The CDR3 is 14 amino acids. Germline V CDR1 and CDR2: MNHEY, SMNVEV (reference sequence). CDR3 nucleotides: TGTGCCAGCAGTTATCCGGGACCGTCCAGTGAGCAGTTCTTC. Translation gives CASSYPGPSSEQFF.

This rearrangement joins TRBV7-9 to TRBJ2-7, with 7 bases that match TRBD1. With V trimmed by 4 bases and J by 1 base, 10 bases remained unmatched. This CDR3 is built from 16 residues. Germline loops: CDR1 SEHNR, CDR2 FQNEAQ (reference sequence). The CDR3 reads CASSYPDREGSYEQYF. The CDR3 coding sequence is TGTGCCAGCAGCTACCCAGACAGGGAAGGATCCTACGAGCAGTACTTC.

This sequence joins TRBV7-9 and TRBJ2-7, with D uncertain. This CDR3 is built from 15 residues. V shed 1 base and J shed 0 bases, with 10 bases lying between them. Germline loops: CDR1 SEHNR, CDR2 FQNEAQ (reference sequence). The CDR3 reads CASSLEYIYSYEQYF. As DNA, the CDR3 is TGTGCCAGCAGCTTAGAGTACATCTACTCCTACGAGCAGTACTTC. The variable domain in full, with the rest retrieved from reference TRBV7-9 and TRBJ2-7, is DTGVSQNPRHKITKRGQNVTFRCDPISEHNRLYWYRQTLGQGPEFLTYFQNEAQLEKSRLLSDRFSAERPKGSFSTLEIQRTEQGDSAMYLCASSLEYIYSYEQYFGPGTRLTVT.

The chain joins TRBV5-4 to TRBJ2-2; TRBD1 agrees at 10 bases. The V gene end was trimmed by 0 bases and the J gene end by 5 bases; junction bases not matched to a gene: 4. The CDR3 spans 16 residues. Germline V gene data show CDR1 as SGHNT and CDR2 as YYREEE (reference sequence). As DNA, the CDR3 is TGTGCCAGCAGCTTGGCCGGGACAGGGGTGACCGGGGAGCTGTTTTTT. Translated: CASSLAGTGVTGELFF.

The V gene is TRBV4-3, the J gene TRBJ1-1; D not certain. The CDR3 spans 14 residues. Germline V gene data show CDR1 as LGHNA and CDR2 as YSLEER. Trimming removed 0 bases from V and 0 bases from J, with 5 bases in between. CDR3 loop: CASSQDLVNTEAFF. The CDR3 DNA reads TGCGCCAGCAGCCAAGATTTAGTGAACACTGAAGCTTTCTTT.

The rearrangement links TRBV4-1 to TRBJ1-1; D uncertain. The germline V gene has CDR1 MGHRA and CDR2 YSYEKL. V lost 0 bases and J lost 1, with 6 bases in between. This CDR3 is built from 14 residues. The CDR3 DNA follows: TGCGCCAGCAGCCAAGATAGAGGGAACACTGAAGCTTTCTTT. Translated: CASSQDRGNTEAFF.

The chain uses TRBV7-8 and TRBJ2-1, with 14 bases identical to TRBD2. The CDR3 runs 18 residues. The trim removed 1 base at V and 0 bases at J, leaving 2 bases unmatched. CDR1 SGHVS and CDR2 FQNEAQ come from the germline V gene. CDR3 DNA: TGTGCCAGCAGCTTAGGACTAGCGGGGGGGAGCTCCTACAATGAGCAGTTCTTC. Translation: CASSLGLAGGSSYNEQFF.

The chain recombines TRBV6-6 with TRBJ2-1; possibly TRBD1 or TRBD2 for D (5 bases each). Trimming removed 8 bases from V and 8 bases from J, with 25 bases in between. This CDR3 is 16 amino acids long. The germline gives CDR1 MNHNY, CDR2 SVGAGI (reference sequence). Here the CDR3 DNA reads TGTGCCAGCGTCCCAAGGTGGACTGCCCTGGGGCATGAGCAGTTCTTC. Its protein product is CASVPRWTALGHEQFF.

This rearrangement joins TRBV5-6 to TRBJ1-1, with D perhaps TRBD1 (5 bases). Deletions cut 0 bases from V and 7 bases from J, with 16 bases between. The germline V gene encodes CDR1 SGHDT and CDR2 YYEEEE. The CDR3 covers 15 residues. CDR3 in amino acids: CASSLAFWGMGEAFF. CDR3 in DNA: TGTGCCAGCAGCTTGGCGTTTTGGGGGATGGGTGAAGCTTTCTTT.

The chain recombines TRBV7-2 with TRBJ2-3, with D maybe TRBD1 (7 bases). There are 15 residues in the CDR3. V lost 1 base and J 4 bases, leaving 12 bases between the germline ends. From germline, CDR1 is SGHTA and CDR2 FQGNSA. The CDR3 bases are TGTGCCAGCAGCTTAGTCGGAGGGGGCTCAGATACGCAGTATTTT. Translating gives CASSLVGGGSDTQYF.

The table lists this clone with a few counts. V is TRBV5-1 and J is TRBJ1-1; D uncertain. This CDR3 has 13 amino acids. The germline CDR1 and CDR2 sequences are SGHRS and YFSETQ. Deletions cut 1 base from V and 7 bases from J, with 11 bases between. CDR3 amino acids: CASSLRREDEAFF. CDR3 nucleotides: TGCGCCAGCAGCTTGCGGCGGGAGGATGAAGCTTTCTTT.

The gene calls are TRBV1 and TRBJ2-3; whether TRBD2, the table's D call, matches the DNA was not checked. TRBV1 is flagged as a pseudogene. The CDR3 has 13 residues. CDR3: CTRLGTRPDTQYF. In nucleotides, the CDR3 is TGCACCAGGCTAGGAACCCGGCCAGATACGCAGTATTTT.

This rearrangement joins TRBV29-1 to TRBJ2-7; TRBD1 aligns across 8 bases. The CDR3 spans 15 residues. With V trimmed by 4 bases and J by 1 base, 9 bases remained unmatched. Germline V lookup: CDR1 SQVTM, CDR2 ANQGSEA. The CDR3 sequence is CSVGGGTGASYEQYF. The CDR3 DNA sequence: TGCAGCGTTGGGGGCGGGACAGGTGCTTCCTACGAGCAGTACTTC.

A few counts support this clone. V gene TRBV13 combines with J gene TRBJ2-1, with D hard to call. CDR3 length: 12 amino acids. Looked up from germline, CDR1 is PRHDT and CDR2 is FYEKMQ (reference sequence). Trimming pared 0 bases from V and 9 bases from J, leaving 6 bases between. The CDR3 DNA reads TGTGCCAGCAGCTTAGGGAAGGGTGAGCAGTTCTTC. This encodes CASSLGKGEQFF.

V is TRBV7-9 and J is TRBJ2-5, with TRBD2 as a possible D gene (5 bases). Between the trimmed V and J ends, which lost 1 base and 5 bases, there was a span of 14 bases. Germline values: CDR1 SEHNR, CDR2 FQNEAQ (reference sequence). The CDR3 contains 15 residues. CDR3 amino acids: CASSLGDVGEETQYF. DNA of the CDR3: TGTGCCAGCAGCTTAGGTGATGTGGGAGAGGAGACCCAGTACTTC.

CDR3 DNA sequence: TGTGCCAGCAGCCCACTGCCGGTCAACTATGGCTACACCTTC. This gives the protein CASSPLPVNYGYTF. The V and J genes are TRBV5-4 and TRBJ1-2; D is uncertain. This CDR3 comprises 14 residues. Germline V lookup: CDR1 SGHNT, CDR2 YYREEE (reference sequence). Trimming stripped 4 bases from V and 2 bases from J, with 12 bases between.

This sequence joins TRBV6-5 and TRBJ2-7; 7 positions match TRBD1. The J segment lost 3 bases and the V segment lost 5 bases, leaving 7 bases of the junction unmatched. Germline V gene sequence: CDR1 MNHEY, CDR2 SVGAGI. The length of the CDR3 is 14 residues. The CDR3 region is CASSRQGSGYEQYF. In DNA form, the CDR3 reads TGTGCCAGCAGTCGACAGGGATCAGGCTACGAGCAGTACTTC.